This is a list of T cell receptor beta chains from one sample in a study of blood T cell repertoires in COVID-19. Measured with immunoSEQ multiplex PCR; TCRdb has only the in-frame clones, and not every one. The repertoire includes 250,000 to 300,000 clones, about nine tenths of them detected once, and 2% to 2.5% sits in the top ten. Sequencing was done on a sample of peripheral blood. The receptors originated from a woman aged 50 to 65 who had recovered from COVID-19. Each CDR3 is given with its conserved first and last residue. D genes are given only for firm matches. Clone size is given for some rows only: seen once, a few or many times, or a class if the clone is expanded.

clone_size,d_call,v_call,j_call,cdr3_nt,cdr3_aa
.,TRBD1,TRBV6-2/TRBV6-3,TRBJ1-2,TGTGCCAGCAGTTACTCGACAGGGGCGCGGGGCTACACCTTC,CASSYSTGARGYTF
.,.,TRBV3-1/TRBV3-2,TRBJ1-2,TGTGCCAGCAGCCAAGGAAGTCAGGGCGGGACCTATGGCTACACCTTC,CASSQGSQGGTYGYTF
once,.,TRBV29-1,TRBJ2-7,TGCAGCGTTGTAGGACAGTCCTACGAGCAGTACTTC,CSVVGQSYEQYF
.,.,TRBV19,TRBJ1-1,TGTGCCAGTAGTACCTTCCTCGAGAGAGACACTGAAGCTTTCTTT,CASSTFLERDTEAFF
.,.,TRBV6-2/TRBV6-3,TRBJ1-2,TGTGCCAGCAGTTACGGCTCCGGGGTCGCCTATGGCTACACCTTC,CASSYGSGVAYGYTF
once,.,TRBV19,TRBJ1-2,TGTGCCAGTGGCTCCTCCGGGCAGGGAGGTTACGGCTACACCTTC,CASGSSGQGGYGYTF
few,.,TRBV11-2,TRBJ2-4,TGTGCCAGCAGCTTATTCCTAGCCAAAAACATTCAGTACTTC,CASSLFLAKNIQYF
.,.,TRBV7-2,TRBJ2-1,TGTGCCAGCAGCCCGCGGTCGGGGTCCGATCACTACAATGAGCAGTTCTTC,CASSPRSGSDHYNEQFF
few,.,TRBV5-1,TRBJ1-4,TGCGCCAGCAGCTTGGGGACAGCGAATGAAAAACTGTTTTTT,CASSLGTANEKLFF
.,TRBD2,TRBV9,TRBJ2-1,TGTGCCAGCAGCGTAGCTGGGGGAGGGACGTCCTACAATGAGCAGTTCTTC,CASSVAGGGTSYNEQFF
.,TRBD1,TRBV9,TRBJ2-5,TGTGCCAGCAGCGTAATGGGGGACAGGGGAGAGACCCAGTACTTC,CASSVMGDRGETQYF
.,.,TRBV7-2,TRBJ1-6,TGTGCCAGCAGCCAAAACAGGGTCGCAAATAATTCACCCCTCCACTTT,CASSQNRVANNSPLHF
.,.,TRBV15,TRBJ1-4,TGTGCCACCAGACCGGGACTAGCGGCGGGTAATGAAAAACTGTTTTTT,CATRPGLAAGNEKLFF
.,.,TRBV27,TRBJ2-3,TGTGCCAGCACAATAGGAGGCGGCACAGATACGCAGTATTTT,CASTIGGGTDTQYF
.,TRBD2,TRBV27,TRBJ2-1,TGTGCCAGCAGGGGGACTAGCGGGAGACAGGATGAGCAGTTCTTC,CASRGTSGRQDEQFF
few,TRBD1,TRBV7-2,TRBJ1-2,TGTGCCAGCAGCTCGGGGTCTGTACAGGGGGCGTATGGCTACACCTTC,CASSSGSVQGAYGYTF
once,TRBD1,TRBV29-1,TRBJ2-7,TGCAGCGTGAGGGGGACAGCGGCCAGCTCCTACGAGCAGTACTTC,CSVRGTAASSYEQYF
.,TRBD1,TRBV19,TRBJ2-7,TGTGCCAGTAGTATCGGCAGGGGGTACTACGAGCAGTACTTC,CASSIGRGYYEQYF
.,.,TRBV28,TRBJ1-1,TGTGCCACCCGTCCCCGCTCCGTTACAAACACTGAAGCTTTCTTT,CATRPRSVTNTEAFF
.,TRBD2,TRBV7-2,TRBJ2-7,TGTGCCAGCAGCTTGGTACTAGCGGGGCCTCCCTACGAGCAGTACTTC,CASSLVLAGPPYEQYF